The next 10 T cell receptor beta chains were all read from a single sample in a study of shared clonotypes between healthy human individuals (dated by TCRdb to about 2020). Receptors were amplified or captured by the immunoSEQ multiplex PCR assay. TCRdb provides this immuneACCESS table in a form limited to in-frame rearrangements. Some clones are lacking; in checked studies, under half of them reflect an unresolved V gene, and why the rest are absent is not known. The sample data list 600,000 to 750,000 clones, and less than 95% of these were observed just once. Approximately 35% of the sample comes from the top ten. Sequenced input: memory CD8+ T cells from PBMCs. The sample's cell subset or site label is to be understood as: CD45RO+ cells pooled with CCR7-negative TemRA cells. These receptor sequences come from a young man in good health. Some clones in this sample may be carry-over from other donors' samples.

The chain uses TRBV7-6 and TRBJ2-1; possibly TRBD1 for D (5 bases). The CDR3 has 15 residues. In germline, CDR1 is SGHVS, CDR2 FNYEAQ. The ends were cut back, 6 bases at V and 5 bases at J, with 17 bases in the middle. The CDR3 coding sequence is TGTGCCAGCAGAAAGCAGGGTTCTCCCCACAATGAGCAGTTCTTC. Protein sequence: CASRKQGSPHNEQFF.

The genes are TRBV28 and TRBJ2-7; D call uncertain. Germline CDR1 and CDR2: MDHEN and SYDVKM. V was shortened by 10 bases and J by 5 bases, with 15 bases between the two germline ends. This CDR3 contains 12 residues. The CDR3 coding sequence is TGTGCCACCAGCGCGGAAAGGCACGAGCAGTACTTC. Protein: CATSAERHEQYF.

CDR3 loop: CASSPGLATRGYEQFF. The CDR3 nucleotides are TGTGCCAGCAGCCCTGGACTAGCGACCCGTGGGTATGAGCAGTTCTTC. The V gene is TRBV7-3, the J gene TRBJ2-1; 9 nucleotides align to TRBD2. Germline V gives CDR1 SGHTA, CDR2 FQGTGA. CDR3 length equals 16 residues. The V and J ends lost 5 bases and 8 bases, in that order; junction bases with no gene match: 13.

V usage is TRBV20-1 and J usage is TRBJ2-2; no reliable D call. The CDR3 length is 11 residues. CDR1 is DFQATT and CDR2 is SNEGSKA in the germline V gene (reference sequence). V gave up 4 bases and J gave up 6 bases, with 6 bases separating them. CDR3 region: CSANLAGELFF. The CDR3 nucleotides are TGCAGTGCTAATCTAGCCGGGGAGCTGTTTTTT.

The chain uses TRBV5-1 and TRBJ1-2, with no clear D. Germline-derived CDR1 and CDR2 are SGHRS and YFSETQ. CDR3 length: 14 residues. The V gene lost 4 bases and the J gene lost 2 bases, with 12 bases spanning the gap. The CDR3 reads CASSDLDINYGYTF. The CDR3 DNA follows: TGCGCCAGCAGCGACCTAGACATCAACTATGGCTACACCTTC.

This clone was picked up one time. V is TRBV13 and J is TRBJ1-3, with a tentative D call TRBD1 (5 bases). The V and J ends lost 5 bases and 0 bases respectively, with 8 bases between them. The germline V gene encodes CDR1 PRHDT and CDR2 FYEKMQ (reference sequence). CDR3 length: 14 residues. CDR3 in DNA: TGTGCCAGCAGCGCGGGGGGCTCTGGAAACACCATATATTTT. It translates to CASSAGGSGNTIYF.

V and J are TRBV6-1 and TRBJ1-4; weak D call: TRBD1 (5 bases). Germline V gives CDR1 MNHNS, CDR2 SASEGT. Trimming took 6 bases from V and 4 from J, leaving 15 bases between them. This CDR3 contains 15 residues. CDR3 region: CASSRVGASNEKLFF. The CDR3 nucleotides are TGTGCCAGCAGCCGGGTCGGGGCTAGTAATGAAAAACTGTTTTTT.

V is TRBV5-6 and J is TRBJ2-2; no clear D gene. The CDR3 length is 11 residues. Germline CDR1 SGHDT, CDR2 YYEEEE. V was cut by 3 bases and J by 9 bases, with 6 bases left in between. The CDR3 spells CASSSNWELFF. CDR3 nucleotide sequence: TGTGCCAGCAGCTCAAATTGGGAGCTGTTTTTT.

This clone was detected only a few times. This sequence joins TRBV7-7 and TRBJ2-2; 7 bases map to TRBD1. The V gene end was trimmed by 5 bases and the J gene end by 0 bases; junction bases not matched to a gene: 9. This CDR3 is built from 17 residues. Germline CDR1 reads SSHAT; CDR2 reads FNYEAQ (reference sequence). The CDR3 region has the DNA TGTGCCAGCAGCCCCGATCGGACAGGCGCGAACACCGGGGAGCTGTTTTTT. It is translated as CASSPDRTGANTGELFF.

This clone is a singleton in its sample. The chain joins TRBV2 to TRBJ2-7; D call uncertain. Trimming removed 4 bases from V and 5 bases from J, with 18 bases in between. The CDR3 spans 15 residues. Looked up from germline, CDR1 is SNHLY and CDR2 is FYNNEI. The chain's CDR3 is CASSGDRLGGHEQYF. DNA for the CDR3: TGTGCCAGCAGTGGGGATCGTTTGGGCGGCCACGAGCAGTACTTC.